This entry is about one T cell receptor (beta chain). Its antigen is currently unknown. The data derive from a study of shared clonotypes between healthy human individuals. Study-wide findings and caveats: In this cohort, only blood was sampled, and tissue repertoires likely differ. The study drew on few donors, limiting represented genetic and exposure-history diversity.

Profiling relied on immunoSEQ multiplex PCR, and the TCRdb table lists in-frame clones only, not all of them. Among millions of clones, just over 90% were seen once, and the ten largest hold about 0.39%. Recent vaccinations or acute infections were absent in the healthy HIV-negative adult donors. V was pared by 7 bases and J by 1 base, with 16 bases between. Germline V gene data show CDR1 as MNHEY and CDR2 as SVGAGI. The CDR3 is made up of 15 amino acids. Sample: naive CD4+ T cells from PBMCs. Regarding subset: CD45RA+ positively selected. The receptor was isolated from a man younger than 30 in good health. Some clones in this sample may be carry-over from other donors' samples. The gene calls are TRBV6-5 and TRBJ2-5; either TRBD1 or TRBD2 may fit D (6 bases each). The CDR3 reads CASTKRRGSQETQYF. In nucleotides, the CDR3 is TGTGCCAGCACCAAAAGGAGGGGGAGCCAAGAGACCCAGTACTTC.